This T cell receptor beta chain was retrieved from a study of T-cell memory formation after mild COVID-19. For the study at large: Most TCR clusters belonged to a single donor. Study-level points and caveats: Pre-infection memory already had some responding clones, implying cross-reactive memory joined.

Germline CDR1 and CDR2: SGHTA and FQGNSA. V was clipped by 5 bases and J by 4 bases, with 15 bases between them. This CDR3 has 15 residues. As concerns this clonotype: Its specificity is not known.

TCRalpha and TCRbeta libraries used 5'RACE with constant-segment primers and UMIs. One entry per CDR3 protein, called by TCRdb with MiXCR from the 5' RACE reads. The data show 280,000 or so distinct CDR3 sequences, approximately 19% seen once. Sequencing was carried out using PBMCs or a T cell subset sorted from them (not recorded which). The source of this sequence is a man aged 18 to 30 who had mild COVID-19 (a few samples of this study predate the infection). Cell type and time point are not known. The V gene is TRBV7-2, the J gene TRBJ2-1; D gene unclear. Written as DNA, the CDR3 is TGTGCCAGCAGCCTCCTTTTTGGGTATTACAATGAGCAGTTCTTC. Translation gives CASSLLFGYYNEQFF. Together with reference TRBV7-2 and TRBJ2-1, the CDR3 gives the full variable domain: GAGVSQSPSNKVTEKGKDVELRCDPISGHTALYWYRQSLGQGLEFLIYFQGNSAPDKSGLPSDRFSAERTGGSVSTLTIQRTQQEDSAVYLCASSLLFGYYNEQFFGPGTRLTVL.